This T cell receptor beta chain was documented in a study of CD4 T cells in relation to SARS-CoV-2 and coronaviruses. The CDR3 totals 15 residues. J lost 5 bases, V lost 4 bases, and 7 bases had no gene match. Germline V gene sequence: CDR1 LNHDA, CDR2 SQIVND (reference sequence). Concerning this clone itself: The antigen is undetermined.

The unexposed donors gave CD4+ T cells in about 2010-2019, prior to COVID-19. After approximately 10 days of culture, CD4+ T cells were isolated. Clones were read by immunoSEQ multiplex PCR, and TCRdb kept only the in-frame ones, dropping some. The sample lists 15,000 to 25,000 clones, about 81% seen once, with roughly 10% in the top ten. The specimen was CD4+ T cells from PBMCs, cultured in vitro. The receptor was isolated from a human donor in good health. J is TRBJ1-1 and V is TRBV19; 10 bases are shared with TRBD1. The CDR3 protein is CASSREGQGKTEAFF. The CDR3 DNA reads TGTGCCAGTAGTAGGGAGGGACAGGGGAAAACTGAAGCTTTCTTT.